This T cell receptor (beta chain) appears in the sequencing data of a study of shared clonotypes between healthy human individuals. Study details: Serving as donors were two women and a few men, whose ages spanned 18 to 49. The study, taken as a whole, reports: Shared across a handful of donors were around 5% of the naive CD4 clonotypes.

The study ran the assay at deep level. Clones were sequenced by immunoSEQ multiplex PCR, and TCRdb holds only the in-frame ones, with some missing. The data contain fewer than 1.8 million clones, just under 99% of them seen just once; the ten biggest clones take up about 0.4%. This CDR3 has 10 amino acids. Germline CDR1 SGHAT, CDR2 FQNNGV. Trimming pared 5 bases from V and 7 bases from J, leaving 3 bases between. Remarks on this clone: Its specificity is unknown.

The sample comprised naive CD4+ T cells sorted from blood. Subset noted: CD45RA+ positively selected. The chain couples TRBV11-2 to TRBJ2-1; D gene unclear. This receptor was obtained from a man under 40 in good health. In nucleotides, the CDR3 is TGTGCCAGCAGCCGTAATGAGCAGTTCTTC. Amino acids: CASSRNEQFF.